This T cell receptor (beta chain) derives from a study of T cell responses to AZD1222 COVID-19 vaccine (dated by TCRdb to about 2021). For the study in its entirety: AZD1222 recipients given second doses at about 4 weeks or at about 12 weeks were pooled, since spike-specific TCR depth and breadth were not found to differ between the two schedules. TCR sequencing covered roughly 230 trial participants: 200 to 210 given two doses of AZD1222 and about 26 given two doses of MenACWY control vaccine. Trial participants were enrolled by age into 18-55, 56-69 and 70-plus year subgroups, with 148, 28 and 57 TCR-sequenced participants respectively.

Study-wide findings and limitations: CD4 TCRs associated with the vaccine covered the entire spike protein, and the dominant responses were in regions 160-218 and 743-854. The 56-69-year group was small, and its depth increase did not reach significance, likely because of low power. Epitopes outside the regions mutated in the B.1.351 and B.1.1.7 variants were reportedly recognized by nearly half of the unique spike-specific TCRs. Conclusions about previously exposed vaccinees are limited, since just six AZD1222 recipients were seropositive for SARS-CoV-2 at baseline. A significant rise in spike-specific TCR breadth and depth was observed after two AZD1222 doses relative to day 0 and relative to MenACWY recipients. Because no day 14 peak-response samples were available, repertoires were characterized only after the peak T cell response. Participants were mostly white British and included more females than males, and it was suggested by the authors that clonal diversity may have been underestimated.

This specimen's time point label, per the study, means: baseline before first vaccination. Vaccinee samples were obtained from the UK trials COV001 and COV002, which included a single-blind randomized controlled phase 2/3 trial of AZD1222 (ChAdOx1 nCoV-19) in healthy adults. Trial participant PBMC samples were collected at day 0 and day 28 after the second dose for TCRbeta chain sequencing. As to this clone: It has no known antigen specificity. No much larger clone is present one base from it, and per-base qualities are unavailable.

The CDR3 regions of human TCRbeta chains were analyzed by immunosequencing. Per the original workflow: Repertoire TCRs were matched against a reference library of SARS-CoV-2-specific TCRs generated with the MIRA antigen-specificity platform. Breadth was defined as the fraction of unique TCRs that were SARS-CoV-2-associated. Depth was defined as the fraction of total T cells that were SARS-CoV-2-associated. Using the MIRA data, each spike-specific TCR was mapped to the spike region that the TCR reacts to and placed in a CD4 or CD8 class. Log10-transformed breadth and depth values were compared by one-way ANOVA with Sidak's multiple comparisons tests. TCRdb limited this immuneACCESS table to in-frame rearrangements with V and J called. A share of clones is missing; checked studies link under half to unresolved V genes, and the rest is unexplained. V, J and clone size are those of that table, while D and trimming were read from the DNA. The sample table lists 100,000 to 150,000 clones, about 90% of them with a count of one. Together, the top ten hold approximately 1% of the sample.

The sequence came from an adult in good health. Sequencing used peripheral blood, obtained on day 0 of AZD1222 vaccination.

CDR3 sequence: CASSQVLEKLFF. The bases are TGCGCCAGCAGCCAAGTGCTTGAAAAACTGTTTTTT. The chain is made from TRBV4-1 and TRBJ1-4, with the D gene call left open. The CDR3 covers 12 residues, taking in both the cysteine and the phenylalanine. The read is trimmed to its CDR3 DNA, 36 bases read in frame from base 1. V and J lose 1 base and 7 bases, and a span of 4 bases separates them. CDR1 and CDR2 (MGHRA, YSYEKL) derive from the germline V gene.